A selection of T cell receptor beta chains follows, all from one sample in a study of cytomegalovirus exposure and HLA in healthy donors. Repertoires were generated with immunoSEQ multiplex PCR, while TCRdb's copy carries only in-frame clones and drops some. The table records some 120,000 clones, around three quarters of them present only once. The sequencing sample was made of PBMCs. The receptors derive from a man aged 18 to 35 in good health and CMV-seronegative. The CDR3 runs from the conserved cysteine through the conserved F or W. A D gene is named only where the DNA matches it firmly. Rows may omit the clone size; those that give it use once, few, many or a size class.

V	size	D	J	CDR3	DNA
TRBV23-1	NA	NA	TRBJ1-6	CASPSAEELWNSPLHF	TGCGCCAGTCCGTCGGCAGAGGAGCTTTGGAATTCACCCCTCCACTTT
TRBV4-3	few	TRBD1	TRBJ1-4	CASSQTHRGMGEKLFF	TGCGCCAGCAGCCAAACTCACAGGGGTATGGGTGAAAAACTGTTTTTT
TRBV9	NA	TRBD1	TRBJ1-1	CASSSWTGAEAFF	TGTGCCAGCAGCTCGTGGACAGGGGCTGAAGCTTTCTTT
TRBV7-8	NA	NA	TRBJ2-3	CASSLTGLGTDTQYF	TGTGCCAGCAGCCTAACAGGGTTAGGAACAGATACGCAGTATTTT
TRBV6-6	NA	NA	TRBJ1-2	CASSPPATGYGYTF	TGTGCCAGCAGCCCGCCTGCGACAGGATATGGCTACACCTTC
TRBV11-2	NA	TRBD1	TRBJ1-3	CASSRHSGQSSGNTIYF	TGTGCCAGCAGCCGTCACTCGGGACAGAGCTCTGGAAACACCATATATTTT
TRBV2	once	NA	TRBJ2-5	CASSEALTSQETQYF	TGTGCCAGCAGTGAAGCGCTCACCAGCCAAGAGACCCAGTACTTC
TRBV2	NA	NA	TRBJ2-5	CASNGAGPLEYF	TGTGCCAGCAACGGGGCGGGGCCTCTTGAGTACTTC
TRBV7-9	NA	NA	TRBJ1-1	CASSLPRRSTEAFF	TGTGCCAGCAGCTTACCGCGACGGAGCACTGAAGCTTTCTTT
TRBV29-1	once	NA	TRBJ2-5	CSVEGGLQETQYF	TGCAGCGTTGAAGGTGGACTTCAAGAGACCCAGTACTTC
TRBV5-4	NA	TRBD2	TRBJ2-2	CASRPKLAGGTGELFF	TGTGCCAGCAGACCCAAGCTAGCGGGAGGCACCGGGGAGCTGTTTTTT
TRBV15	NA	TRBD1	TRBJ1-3	CATSRARGLEGNTIYF	TGTGCCACCAGCAGAGCTAGGGGGCTAGAGGGAAACACCATATATTTT
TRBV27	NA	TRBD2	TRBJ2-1	CASSTRLAGETEQFF	TGTGCCAGCAGTACGCGACTAGCGGGAGAAACTGAGCAGTTCTTC
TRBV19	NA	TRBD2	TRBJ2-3	CASTLAGVPTDTQYF	TGTGCCAGTACACTAGCGGGAGTACCCACAGATACGCAGTATTTT
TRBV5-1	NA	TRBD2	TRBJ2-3	CASRTSGTSTDTQYF	TGCGCCAGCAGGACTAGCGGGACTAGCACAGATACGCAGTATTTT
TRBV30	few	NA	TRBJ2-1	CASNPKATGLHFDEQFF	TGTGCCTCAAACCCCAAGGCCACGGGACTCCACTTCGATGAGCAGTTCTTC
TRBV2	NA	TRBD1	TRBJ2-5	CATLRRDRGETQYF	TGTGCCACTTTACGCCGGGACAGGGGAGAGACCCAGTACTTC
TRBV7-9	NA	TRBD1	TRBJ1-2	CASTGTGVSYGYTF	TGTGCCAGCACCGGGACAGGGGTTTCCTATGGCTACACCTTC
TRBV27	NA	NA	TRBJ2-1	CASSPGTSSYNEQFF	TGTGCCAGCAGTCCGGGTACTAGCTCCTACAATGAGCAGTTCTTC
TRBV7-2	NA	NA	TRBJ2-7	CASSLAQAGLGEQYF	TGTGCCAGCAGCTTAGCGCAGGCCGGCTTGGGTGAGCAGTACTTC
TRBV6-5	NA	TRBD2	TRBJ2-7	CASSYISGPISYEQYF	TGTGCCAGCAGTTACATTAGCGGGCCCATCTCCTACGAGCAGTACTTC
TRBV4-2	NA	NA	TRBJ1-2	CASSQDTSHGYTF	TGTGCCAGCAGCCAAGATACCAGTCATGGCTACACCTTC
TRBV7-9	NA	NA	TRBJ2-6	CASSLGRSLLPSGANVLTF	TGTGCCAGCAGCTTAGGACGGTCTCTACTACCCTCTGGGGCCAACGTCCTGACTTTC